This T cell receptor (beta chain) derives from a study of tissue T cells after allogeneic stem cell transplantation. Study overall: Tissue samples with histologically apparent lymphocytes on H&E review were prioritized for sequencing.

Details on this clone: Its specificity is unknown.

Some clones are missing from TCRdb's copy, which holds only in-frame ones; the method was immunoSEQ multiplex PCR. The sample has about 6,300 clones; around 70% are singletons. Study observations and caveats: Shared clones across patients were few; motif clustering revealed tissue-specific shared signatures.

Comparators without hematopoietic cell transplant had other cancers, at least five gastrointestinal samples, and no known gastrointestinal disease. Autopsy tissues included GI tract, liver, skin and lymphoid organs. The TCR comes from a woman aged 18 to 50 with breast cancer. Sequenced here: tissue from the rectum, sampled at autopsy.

CDR3 DNA sequence: TGTGCCAGCAGTTATCCCCTCCCCGGGGGATCACCCCTCCACTTT. It is translated as CASSYPLPGGSPLHF. The chain links TRBV6-2 or TRBV6-3 to TRBJ1-6; tentative D call: TRBD1 (5 bases). With 3 bases removed from V and 10 bases from J, the gap between germline ends came to 16 bases. Germline CDR1 and CDR2: MNHEY and SVGEGT. The CDR3 spans 15 residues.